The next 3 T cell receptor beta chains were all read from a single sample in a study of shared clonotypes between healthy human individuals. Assay used: immunoSEQ multiplex PCR; TCRdb lists only in-frame clones, some missing. Of approximately 2.4 million clones listed, 90% to 97% were seen once; the top ten hold 0.13%. The sequenced sample consisted of naive CD4+ T cells sorted from blood. The subset denotes: CD45RA+ positively selected. These TCRs come from a man younger than 30 in good health.

The genes are TRBV30 and TRBJ2-5, with a tentative D call TRBD2 (6 bases). Germline V gene lookup returns CDR1 GTSNPN and CDR2 SVGIG (reference sequence). V lost 1 base and J lost 1, with 10 bases in between. CDR3 length: 14 amino acids. CDR3 in amino acids: CAWSGVGGQETQYF. The DNA of the CDR3 is TGTGCCTGGAGTGGCGTGGGGGGCCAAGAGACCCAGTACTTC.

This clone was found once. V and J are TRBV30 and TRBJ2-7; 7 nucleotides align to TRBD1. CDR3 size: 15 residues. J lost 0 bases, V lost 3 bases, and 8 bases had no gene match. Germline V gene lookup returns CDR1 GTSNPN and CDR2 SVGIG (reference sequence). CDR3: CAWSGDRQSSYEQYF. The CDR3 DNA reads as TGTGCCTGGAGCGGGGACAGACAAAGCTCCTACGAGCAGTACTTC.

The gene calls are TRBV27 and TRBJ1-2, with D possibly matching TRBD1 (5 bases). The V and J ends lost 2 bases and 2 bases respectively, with 12 bases between them. Germline CDR1 MNHEY, CDR2 SMNVEV (reference sequence). The CDR3 is 15 amino acids. CDR3 bases: TGTGCCAGCAGTTTACGGGGCAGCCCAAACTATGGCTACACCTTC. This sequence encodes CASSLRGSPNYGYTF.